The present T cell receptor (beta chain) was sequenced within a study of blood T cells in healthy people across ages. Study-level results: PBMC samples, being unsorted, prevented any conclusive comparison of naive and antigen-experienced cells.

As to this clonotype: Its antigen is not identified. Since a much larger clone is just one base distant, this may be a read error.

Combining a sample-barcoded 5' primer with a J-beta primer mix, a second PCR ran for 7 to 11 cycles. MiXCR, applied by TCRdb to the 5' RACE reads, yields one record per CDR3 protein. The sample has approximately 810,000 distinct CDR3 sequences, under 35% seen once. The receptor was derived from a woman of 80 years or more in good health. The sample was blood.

The CDR3 DNA follows: TGTGCCAGCAGTGGGGGACAGGTCATTTGGGATGAGCAGTACTTC. Translation gives CASSGGQVIWDEQYF. The chain uses TRBV6-1 and TRBJ2-1; TRBD1 aligns across 8 bases. The DNA end is a closer match to TRBJ2-7, so the J assignment may be wrong. The germline gives CDR1 MNHNS, CDR2 SASEGT. The CDR3 is 15 residues long.